The clone carrying this T cell receptor beta chain was recorded a few times. Its antigen remains unidentified. The germline V gene encodes CDR1 KGHSH and CDR2 LQKENI. This CDR3 is built from 13 residues. Between the trimmed V and J ends, which lost 3 bases and 3 bases, there was a span of 9 bases. The data were obtained in a study of T cells in tumors after PD-1 blockade. Study overall: Excluded were patients with checkpoint blockade, immunosuppressants, or radiotherapy or other anti-cancer therapy within 4 weeks.

Study observations and caveats: Clonal replacement, not reinvigoration, is suggested for expanded exhausted CD8+ clones after therapy.

Here immunoSEQ multiplex PCR was the method, and the copy in TCRdb shows in-frame clones only, minus some. The sample shows 1,500 to 2,000 clones, 65% to 75% of them seen only once. The time point here: second of two pre-therapy site-matched biopsies 2 to 3 months apart. Tumor biopsies came from the same primary tumor site before and after PD-1 blockade. Genomic DNA template from tumor biopsies or peripheral blood, about 600 ng to 6,500 ng input. The receptor was isolated from a human donor with basal cell carcinoma. The sequences come from tumor tissue, collected before anti-PD-1 treatment. The V and J genes are TRBV18 and TRBJ2-7; a weak D match, TRBD1 (6 bases). The chain's CDR3 is CASSPGHLYEQYF. CDR3 bases: TGTGCCAGCTCACCGGGACACCTCTACGAGCAGTACTTC.